The clone carrying this T cell receptor (beta chain) was seen a handful of times. The data were taken from a study of blood T cell repertoires in COVID-19. As processed by the authors: Scientists estimated how many nucleated cells there were by amplifying reference gene primers. Sequencing was performed with immunoSEQ multiplex PCR; in TCRdb, only in-frame clones are kept and a portion is missing. For V, J and clone size, that table is used; D and trimming come from the DNA. The data hold 88,000 or so clones, with approximately 82% observed a single time. The sequenced sample was peripheral blood. This clonotype originated in a human donor in a cohort sampled during active COVID-19.

CDR3 protein: CASSDRTFNEKLFF. The CDR3 nucleotides are TGTGCCAGCAGTGACAGGACTTTTAATGAAAAACTGTTTTTT. This chain uses TRBV6-1 with TRBJ1-4; D gene unclear. Looked up from germline, CDR1 is MNHNS and CDR2 is SASEGT. The CDR3 sequence is 14 residues long. V was pared by 3 bases and J by 4 bases, with 9 bases between.